This TCR beta chain was found in a study of blood T cell repertoires in COVID-19. Study-level background: COVID-19 samples collected from the United States, Italy and Spain covered acute and convalescent phases. PBMCs, B-cell-depleted T cells, or T cells provided the cDNA or gDNA that made up the material.

This CDR3 spans 16 amino acids. V trimming: 3 bases; J trimming: 2 bases; junction bases outside the gene matches: 8. Germline CDR1 WSHSY, CDR2 SAAADI. This clone was seen just once. How the authors handled the data: Amplification of reference gene primers provided the estimated nucleated cell counts. The repertoire was sequenced with immunoSEQ multiplex PCR; TCRdb's copy has only in-frame clones and lacks some. V, J and clone size are those of that table, while D and trimming were read from the DNA. The sample has tens of thousands of clones, roughly 90% seen once. Sequenced input: peripheral blood. The receptor was isolated from a woman in her sixties or seventies with active COVID-19. This chain connects TRBV10-2 to TRBJ2-3; TRBD1 matches 7 bases. As DNA, the CDR3 is TGCGCCAGCAGTGATCTGAACAGGGGCAACACAGATACGCAGTATTTT. It is translated as CASSDLNRGNTDTQYF.